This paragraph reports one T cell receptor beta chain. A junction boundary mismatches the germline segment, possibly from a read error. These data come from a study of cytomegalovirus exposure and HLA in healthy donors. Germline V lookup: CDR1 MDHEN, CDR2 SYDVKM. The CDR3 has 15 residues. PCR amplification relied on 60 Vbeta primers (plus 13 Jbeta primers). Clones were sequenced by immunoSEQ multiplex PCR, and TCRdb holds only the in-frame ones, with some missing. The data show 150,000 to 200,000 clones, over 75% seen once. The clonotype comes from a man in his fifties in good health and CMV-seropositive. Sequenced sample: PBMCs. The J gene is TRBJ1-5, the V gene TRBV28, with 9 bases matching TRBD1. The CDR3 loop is CASSLYRGRKQPQHF. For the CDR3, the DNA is TGTGCCAGCAGTTTATACAGGGGGCGCAAACAGCCCCAGCATTTT.